This T cell receptor beta chain emerged from a study of CD8+CD57+ T cells in acquired aplastic anemia. Genomic DNA provided the template from which TCR beta VDJ and CDR3 profiles were obtained. TCRdb processed the reads anew with MiXCR; each CDR3 protein has one entry. The repertoire includes fewer than 200,000 distinct CDR3 sequences, 71% of them detected once, and approximately 50% sits in the top ten. This clonotype was detected only a few times. Sequencing was done on patients that had shown CD8+CD57+ cell expansion by flow cytometry. In germline, CDR1 is DFQATT, CDR2 SNEGSKA (reference sequence). The CDR3 runs to 19 residues. The V and J ends lost 3 bases and 4 bases, in that order; junction bases with no gene match: 21.

The rearrangement uses TRBV20-1 and TRBJ2-5; 9 bases align to TRBD2. The sample comprised sorted CD4+, CD8+, or CD8+CD57+ T cells (not recorded which) from PBMCs. This TCR came from a human donor with aplastic anemia. DNA of the CDR3: TGCAGTGCTAGGGGGAGTGGGGTAGCGGGAGTAGAGGGGGTAGAGACCCAGTACTTC. As protein: CSARGSGVAGVEGVETQYF.